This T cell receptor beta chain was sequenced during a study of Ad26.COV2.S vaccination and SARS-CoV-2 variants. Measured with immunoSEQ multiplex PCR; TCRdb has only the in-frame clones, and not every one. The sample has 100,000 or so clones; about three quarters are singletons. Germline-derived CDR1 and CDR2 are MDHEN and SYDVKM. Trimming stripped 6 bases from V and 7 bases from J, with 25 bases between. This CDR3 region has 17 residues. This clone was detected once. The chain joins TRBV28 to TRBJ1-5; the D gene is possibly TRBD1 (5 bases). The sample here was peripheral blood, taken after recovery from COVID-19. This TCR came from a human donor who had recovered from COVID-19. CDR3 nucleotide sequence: TGTGCCAGCAGACCAACAGGCCAGGGATTTATACGGCAGCCCCAGCATTTT. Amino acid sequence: CASRPTGQGFIRQPQHF.